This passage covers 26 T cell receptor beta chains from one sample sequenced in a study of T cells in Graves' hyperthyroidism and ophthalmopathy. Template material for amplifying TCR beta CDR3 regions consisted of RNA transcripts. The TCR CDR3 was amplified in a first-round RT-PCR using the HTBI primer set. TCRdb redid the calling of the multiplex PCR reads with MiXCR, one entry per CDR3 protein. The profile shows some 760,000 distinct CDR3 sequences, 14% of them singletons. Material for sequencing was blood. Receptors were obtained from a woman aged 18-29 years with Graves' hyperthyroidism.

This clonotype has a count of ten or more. The DNA for the CDR3 is TGTGCCAGCAGTGAAGAGACAGGGTGGATAACCTACGAGCAGTACTTC. This gives the protein CASSEETGWITYEQYF. The chain employs TRBV6-1 and TRBJ2-7; 7 nucleotides align to TRBD1. The junction had 8 bases not matched to a gene; V was cut back by 1 base and J by 2 bases. This CDR3 has 16 residues. Germline loops: CDR1 MNHNS, CDR2 SASEGT.

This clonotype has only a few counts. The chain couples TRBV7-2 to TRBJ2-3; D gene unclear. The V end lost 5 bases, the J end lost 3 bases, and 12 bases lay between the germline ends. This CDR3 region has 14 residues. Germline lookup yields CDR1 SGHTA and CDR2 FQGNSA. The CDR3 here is CASSNYLETDTQYF. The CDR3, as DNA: TGTGCCAGCAGCAATTATCTAGAGACAGATACGCAGTATTTT. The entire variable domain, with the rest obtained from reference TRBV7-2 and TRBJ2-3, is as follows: GAGVSQSPSNKVTEKGKDVELRCDPISGHTALYWYRQSLGQGLEFLIYFQGNSAPDKSGLPSDRFSAERTGGSVSTLTIQRTQQEDSAVYLCASSNYLETDTQYFGPGTRLTVL.

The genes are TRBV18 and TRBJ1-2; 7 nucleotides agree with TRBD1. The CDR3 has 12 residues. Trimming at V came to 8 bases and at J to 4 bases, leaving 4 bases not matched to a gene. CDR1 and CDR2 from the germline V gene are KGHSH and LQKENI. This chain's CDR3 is CASAGGAYGYTF. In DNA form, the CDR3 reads TGTGCCAGCGCAGGGGGGGCCTATGGCTACACCTTC.

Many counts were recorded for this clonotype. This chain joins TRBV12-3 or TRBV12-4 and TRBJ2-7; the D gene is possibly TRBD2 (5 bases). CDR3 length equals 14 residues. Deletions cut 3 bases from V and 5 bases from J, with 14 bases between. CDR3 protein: CASSLEADSHEQYF. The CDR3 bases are TGTGCCAGCAGTTTGGAGGCGGATTCCCACGAGCAGTACTTC.

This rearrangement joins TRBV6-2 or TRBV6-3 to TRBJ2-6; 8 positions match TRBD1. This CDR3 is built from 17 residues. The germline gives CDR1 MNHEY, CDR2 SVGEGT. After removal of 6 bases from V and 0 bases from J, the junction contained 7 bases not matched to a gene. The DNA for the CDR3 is TGTGCCAGCAGCGGACAGGGCCATCACTCTGGGGCCAACGTCCTGACTTTC. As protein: CASSGQGHHSGANVLTF.

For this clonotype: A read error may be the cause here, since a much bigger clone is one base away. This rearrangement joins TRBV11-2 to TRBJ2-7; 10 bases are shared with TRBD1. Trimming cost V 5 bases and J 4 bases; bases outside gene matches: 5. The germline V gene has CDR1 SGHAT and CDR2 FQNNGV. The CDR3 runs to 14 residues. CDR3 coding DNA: TGTGCCAGCAGCCGACAGGGGGCTGTGTACGAGCAGTACTTC. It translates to CASSRQGAVYEQYF. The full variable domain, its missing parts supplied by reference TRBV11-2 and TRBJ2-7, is EAGVAQSPRYKIIEKRQSVAFWCNPISGHATLYWYQQILGQGPKLLIQFQNNGVVDDSQLPKDRFSAERLKGVDSTLKIQPAKLEDSAVYLCASSRQGAVYEQYFGPGTRLTVT.

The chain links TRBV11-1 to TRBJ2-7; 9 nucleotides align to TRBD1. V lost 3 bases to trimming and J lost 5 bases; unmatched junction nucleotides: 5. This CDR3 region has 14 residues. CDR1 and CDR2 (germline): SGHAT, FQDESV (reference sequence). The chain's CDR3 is CASSLPGQGDEQYF. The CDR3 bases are TGTGCCAGCAGCTTGCCGGGACAGGGTGACGAGCAGTACTTC.

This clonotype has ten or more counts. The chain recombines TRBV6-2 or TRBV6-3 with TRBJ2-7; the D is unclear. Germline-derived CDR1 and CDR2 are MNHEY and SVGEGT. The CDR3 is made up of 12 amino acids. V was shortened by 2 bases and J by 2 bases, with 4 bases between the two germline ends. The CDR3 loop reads CASSYGTYEQYF. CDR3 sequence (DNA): TGTGCCAGCAGTTACGGAACCTACGAGCAGTACTTC.

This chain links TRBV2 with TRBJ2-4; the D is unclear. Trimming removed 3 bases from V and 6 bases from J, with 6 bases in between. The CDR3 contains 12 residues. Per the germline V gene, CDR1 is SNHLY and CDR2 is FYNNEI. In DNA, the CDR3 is TGTGCCAGCAGTGACTTAGTAAACATTCAGTACTTC. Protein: CASSDLVNIQYF.

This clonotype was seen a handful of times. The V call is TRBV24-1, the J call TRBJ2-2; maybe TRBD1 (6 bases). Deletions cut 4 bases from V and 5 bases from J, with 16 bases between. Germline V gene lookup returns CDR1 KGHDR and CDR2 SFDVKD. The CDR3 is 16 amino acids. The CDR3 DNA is TGTGCCACCAGTGAACCCTACAGGGATCGTACCGGGGAGCTGTTTTTT. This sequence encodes CATSEPYRDRTGELFF.

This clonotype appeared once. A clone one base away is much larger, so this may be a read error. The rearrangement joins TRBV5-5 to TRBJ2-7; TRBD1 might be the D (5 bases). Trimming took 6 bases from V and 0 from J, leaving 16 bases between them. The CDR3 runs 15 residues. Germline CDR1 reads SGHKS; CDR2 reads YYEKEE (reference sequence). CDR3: CASMGGHSYSYEQYF. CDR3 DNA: TGTGCCAGCATGGGCGGACACTCTTACTCCTACGAGCAGTACTTC.

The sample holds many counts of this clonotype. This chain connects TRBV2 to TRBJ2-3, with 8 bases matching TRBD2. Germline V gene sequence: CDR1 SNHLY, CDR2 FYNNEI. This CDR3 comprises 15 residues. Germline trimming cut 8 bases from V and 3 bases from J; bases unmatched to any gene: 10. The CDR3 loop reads CASGERESATDTQYF. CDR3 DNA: TGTGCCAGCGGAGAGCGGGAGAGTGCAACAGATACGCAGTATTTT.

The CDR3 spells CASSQVWGNTQYF. CDR3 coding DNA: TGTGCCAGCAGCCAGGTGTGGGGGAATACGCAGTATTTT. The chain carries TRBV14 and TRBJ2-3; D tentatively fits TRBD1 or TRBD2 (5 bases each). CDR3 size: 13 residues. Per germline, CDR1 SGHDN and CDR2 FVKESK. V was shortened by 3 bases and J by 7 bases, with 11 bases between the two germline ends. The whole variable domain, filled in from reference TRBV14 and TRBJ2-3, reads EAGVTQFPSHSVIEKGQTVTLRCDPISGHDNLYWYRRVMGKEIKFLLHFVKESKQDESGMPNNRFLAERTGGTYSTLKVQPAELEDSGVYFCASSQVWGNTQYFGPGTRLTVL.

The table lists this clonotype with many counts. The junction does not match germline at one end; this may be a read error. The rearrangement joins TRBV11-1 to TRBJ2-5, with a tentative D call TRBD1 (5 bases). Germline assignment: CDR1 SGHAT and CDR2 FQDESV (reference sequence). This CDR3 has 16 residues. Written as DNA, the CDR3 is TGTGTCAGCAGCGTAAGCGCAGGGTTCTACCAAGAGACCCAGTACTTC. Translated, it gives CVSSVSAGFYQETQYF.

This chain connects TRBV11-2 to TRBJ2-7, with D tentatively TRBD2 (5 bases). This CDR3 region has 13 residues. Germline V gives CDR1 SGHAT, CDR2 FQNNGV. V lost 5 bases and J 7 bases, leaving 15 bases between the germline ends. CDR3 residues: CASSTSPEVEQYF. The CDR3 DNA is TGTGCCAGCAGCACATCCCCGGAGGTAGAGCAGTACTTC.

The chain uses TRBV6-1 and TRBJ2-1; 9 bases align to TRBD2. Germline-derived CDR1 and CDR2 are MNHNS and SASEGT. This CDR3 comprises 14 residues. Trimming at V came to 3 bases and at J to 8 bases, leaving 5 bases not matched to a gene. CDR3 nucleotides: TGTGCCAGCAGTGAGGCGGGAGGGGGGTATGAGCAGTTCTTC. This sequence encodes CASSEAGGGYEQFF.

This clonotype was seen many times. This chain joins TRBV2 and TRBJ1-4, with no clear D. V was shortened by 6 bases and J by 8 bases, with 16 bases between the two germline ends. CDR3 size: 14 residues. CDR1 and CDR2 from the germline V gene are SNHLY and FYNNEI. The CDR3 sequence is CASRETWAGEKLFF. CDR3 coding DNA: TGTGCCAGCAGAGAAACCTGGGCCGGAGAAAAACTGTTTTTT.

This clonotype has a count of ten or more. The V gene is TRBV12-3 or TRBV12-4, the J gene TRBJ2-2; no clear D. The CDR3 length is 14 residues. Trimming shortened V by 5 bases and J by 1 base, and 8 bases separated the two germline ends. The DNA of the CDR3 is TGTGCCAGCAGTGCCCCAGAGAACACCGGGGAGCTGTTTTTT. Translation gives CASSAPENTGELFF.

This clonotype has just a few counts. CDR3: CSARDGGQGGEKLFF. CDR3 DNA sequence: TGCAGTGCTAGAGATGGAGGACAGGGTGGGGAAAAACTGTTTTTT. This chain uses TRBV20-1 with TRBJ1-4; 8 bases fit TRBD1. The CDR3 is made up of 15 amino acids. Germline CDR1 is DFQATT and CDR2 is SNEGSKA (reference sequence). The V gene end was trimmed by 0 bases and the J gene end by 8 bases; junction bases not matched to a gene: 8.

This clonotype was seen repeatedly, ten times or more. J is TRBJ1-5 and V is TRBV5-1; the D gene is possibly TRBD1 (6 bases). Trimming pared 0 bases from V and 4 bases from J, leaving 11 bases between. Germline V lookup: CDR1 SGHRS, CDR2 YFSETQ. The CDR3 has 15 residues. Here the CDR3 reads CASSLDGGLNQPQHF. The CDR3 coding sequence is TGCGCCAGCAGCTTGGACGGGGGGCTGAATCAGCCCCAGCATTTT.

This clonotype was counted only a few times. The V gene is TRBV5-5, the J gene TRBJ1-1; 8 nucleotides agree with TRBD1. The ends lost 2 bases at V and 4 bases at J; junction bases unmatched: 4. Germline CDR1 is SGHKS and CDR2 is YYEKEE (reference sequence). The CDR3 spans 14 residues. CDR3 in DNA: TGTGCCAGCAGCTTTTCGGACAGGGCCACTGAAGCTTTCTTT. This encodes CASSFSDRATEAFF.

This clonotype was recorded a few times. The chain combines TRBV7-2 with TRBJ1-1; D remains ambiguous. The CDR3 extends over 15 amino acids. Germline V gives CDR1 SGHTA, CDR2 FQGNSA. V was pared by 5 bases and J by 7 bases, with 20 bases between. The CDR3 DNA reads TGTGCCAGCAGCACCAGACCCCTGGCGGCCCTTGAAGCTTTCTTT. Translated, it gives CASSTRPLAALEAFF.

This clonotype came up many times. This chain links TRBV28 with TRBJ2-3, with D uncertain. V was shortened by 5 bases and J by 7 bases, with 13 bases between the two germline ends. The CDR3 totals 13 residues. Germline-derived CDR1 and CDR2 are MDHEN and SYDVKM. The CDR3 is CASSPVATNTQYF. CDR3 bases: TGTGCCAGCAGTCCCGTGGCTACAAATACGCAGTATTTT.

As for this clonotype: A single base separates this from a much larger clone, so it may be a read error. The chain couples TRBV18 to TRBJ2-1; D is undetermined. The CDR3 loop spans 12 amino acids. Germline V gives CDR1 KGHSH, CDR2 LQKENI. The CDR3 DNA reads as TGTGCCAGCCCACCAATCTACAATGAGCAGTTCTTC. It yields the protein CASPPIYNEQFF.

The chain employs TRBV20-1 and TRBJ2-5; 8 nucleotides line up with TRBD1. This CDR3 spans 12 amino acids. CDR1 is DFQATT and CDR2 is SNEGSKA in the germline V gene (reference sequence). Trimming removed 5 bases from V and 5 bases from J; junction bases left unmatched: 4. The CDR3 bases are TGCAGTGCTGACAGGGGTTCGGAGACCCAGTACTTC. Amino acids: CSADRGSETQYF.

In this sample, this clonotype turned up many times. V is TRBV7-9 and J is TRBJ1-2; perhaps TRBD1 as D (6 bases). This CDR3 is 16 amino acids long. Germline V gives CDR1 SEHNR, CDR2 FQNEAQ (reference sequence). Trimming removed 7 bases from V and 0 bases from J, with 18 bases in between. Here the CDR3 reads CASTSWRGKPNYGYTF. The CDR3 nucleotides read TGTGCCAGCACCTCCTGGAGGGGGAAGCCTAACTATGGCTACACCTTC.